The 6 T cell receptor beta chains given below trace back to one sample, sequenced in a study of spatial heterogeneity in lung cancer. Study-level results: Expanded alpha and beta TCR counts within tumors tracked tumor mutation counts.

TCRdb fed the 5' RACE reads into MiXCR, producing one record per CDR3 protein. In the table there are 8,000 to 9,500 distinct CDR3 sequences, 2.5% to 3.5% of which are singletons. The time point is: sample taken at primary tumor resection. Antigens of these TCRs are unknown. The specimen was lung tumor tissue, collected at surgery. The receptors were sampled from a male donor with early-stage non-small cell lung cancer.

This clonotype was picked up many times. This chain links TRBV4-1 with TRBJ1-1; 10 bases align to TRBD1. With V trimmed by 5 bases and J by 3 bases, 12 bases remained unmatched. Germline assignment: CDR1 MGHRA and CDR2 YSYEKL. The CDR3 runs 17 residues. As DNA, the CDR3 is TGCGCCAGCAGCACGCCCAGGACAGGGGGTATAGACACTGAAGCTTTCTTT. Protein: CASSTPRTGGIDTEAFF.

This clonotype was counted ten times or more. This chain uses TRBV7-3 with TRBJ2-6; 7 nucleotides align to TRBD1. The germline gives CDR1 SGHTA, CDR2 FQGTGA. V shed 7 bases, J shed 0 bases, and the junction held 12 bases outside the gene matches. The CDR3 sequence is 18 residues long. CDR3 amino acids: CASNEQGRGPSGANVLTF. As DNA, the CDR3 is TGTGCCAGCAATGAACAGGGAAGGGGGCCCTCTGGGGCCAACGTCCTGACTTTC.

At least ten counts were recorded for this clonotype. J is TRBJ2-7 and V is TRBV20-1; 8 bases align to TRBD1. Germline values: CDR1 DFQATT, CDR2 SNEGSKA (reference sequence). With 5 bases clipped from V and 6 bases from J, the junction kept 9 bases outside the gene matches. The CDR3 totals 13 residues. CDR3 protein: CSARPDRGGEQYF. CDR3 nucleotide sequence: TGCAGTGCTCGCCCCGACAGGGGTGGCGAGCAGTACTTC.

Ten or more counts support this clonotype. The chain is built from TRBV20-1 and TRBJ2-3; tentatively, D is TRBD1 (6 bases). The CDR3 extends over 15 amino acids. Germline CDR1 is DFQATT and CDR2 is SNEGSKA (reference sequence). Trimming took off 6 bases at V and 0 bases at J, with 16 bases between the two ends. This chain's CDR3 is CSAGVQGISTDTQYF. As DNA, the CDR3 is TGCAGTGCGGGGGTACAGGGAATCAGCACAGATACGCAGTATTTT.

This clonotype is classed as medium-sized. J is TRBJ2-2 and V is TRBV5-4, with D tentatively TRBD1 (6 bases). Per the germline V gene, CDR1 is SGHNT and CDR2 is YYREEE (reference sequence). CDR3 size: 13 residues. The germline V and J ends were trimmed by 5 bases and 7 bases, with 12 bases remaining between them. The CDR3 region is CASREQGNGELFF. Here the CDR3 DNA reads TGTGCCAGCAGAGAACAGGGAAACGGGGAGCTGTTTTTT. The whole variable domain, filled in from reference TRBV5-4 and TRBJ2-2, reads ETGVTQSPTHLIKTRGQQVTLRCSSQSGHNTVSWYQQALGQGPQFIFQYYREEENGRGNFPPRFSGLQFPNYSSELNVNALELDDSALYLCASREQGNGELFFGEGSRLTVL.

This clonotype was counted many times. J is TRBJ2-1 and V is TRBV24-1, with D possibly being TRBD1 (5 bases). V lost 0 bases to trimming and J lost 4 bases, with 9 bases between them. This CDR3 is built from 15 residues. Looked up from germline, CDR1 is KGHDR and CDR2 is SFDVKD. The DNA for the CDR3 is TGTGCCACCAGTGATTTGCAAGGGGTTTACAATGAGCAGTTCTTC. Translation gives CATSDLQGVYNEQFF.